The 28 T cell receptor beta chains given below trace back to one sample, sequenced in a study of CXCR3-negative and CXCR3-positive naive CD8 T cells. Study-level points and caveats: Against CXCR3-negative naive cells, CXCR3-positive naive cells showed more hydrophobic TRB CDR3s.

The libraries of TRB cDNA were constructed through 5' RACE using UMI labels. TCRdb re-called the 5' RACE reads; every CDR3 protein appears as one record, without DNA. The sample holds roughly 6,900 distinct CDR3 sequences. No antigen has been identified for these receptors. The sample was naive CXCR3+ CD8+ T cells from blood. The subset is: CD45RO-CCR7+CD27+CD95- naive CD8+ T cells expressing CXCR3 (TNR3+). All receptors come from a human donor in good health. Some clones in this sample may be carry-over from other donors' samples.

The J gene is TRBJ1-2, the V gene TRBV5-6; TCRdb lists TRBD1, though no DNA is available to test this call. There are 14 residues in the CDR3. Germline CDR1 SGHDT, CDR2 YYEEEE. The CDR3 loop is CASSLGTGTYGYTF.

Considering frequency, this clonotype is medium-sized. The chain couples TRBV9 to TRBJ2-1. CDR1 is SGDLS and CDR2 is YYNGEE in the germline V gene. CDR3 length: 13 amino acids. CDR3 protein: CASEGGSYNEQFF.

The chain is built from TRBV19 and TRBJ2-1; TCRdb designates TRBD2, a call that cannot be tested without DNA. The length of the CDR3 is 14 residues. Germline V CDR1 and CDR2: LNHDA, SQIVND (reference sequence). CDR3 sequence reads: CASSRSGRDNEQFF.

CDR3: CASSGQGAGELFF. The rearrangement links TRBV4-1 to TRBJ2-2; TCRdb's D call of TRBD1 is untestable without DNA. Per the germline V gene, CDR1 is MGHRA and CDR2 is YSYEKL. This CDR3 has 13 residues.

This chain connects TRBV5-1 to TRBJ2-1. The CDR3 runs to 13 residues. Per the germline V gene, CDR1 is SGHRS and CDR2 is YFSETQ. CDR3 loop: CASSWQGYNEQFF.

This clonotype is called medium-sized (0.01 to 0.1%) based on its frequency. V usage is TRBV6-5 and J usage is TRBJ2-1. The CDR3 runs 13 residues. Germline V gene sequence: CDR1 MNHEY, CDR2 SVGAGI. This chain's CDR3 is CASGVSSYNEQFF.

This clonotype ranks as medium-sized (0.01 to 0.1%) in terms of frequency. The gene calls are TRBV7-6 and TRBJ2-1; TCRdb names TRBD2, which stays unverified in the absence of DNA. The germline CDR1 and CDR2 sequences are SGHVS and FNYEAQ. CDR3 length: 17 residues. CDR3 amino acids: CASSVTSGSYSYNEQFF. Combining the CDR3 with reference TRBV7-6 and TRBJ2-1 gives the whole variable domain GAGVSQSPRYKVTKRGQDVALRCDPISGHVSLYWYRQALGQGPEFLTYFNYEAQQDKSGLPNDRFSAERPEGSISTLTIQRTEQRDSAMYRCASSVTSGSYSYNEQFFGPGTRLTVL.

This clonotype ranks as medium-sized (0.01 to 0.1%) in terms of frequency. The chain links TRBV29-1 to TRBJ2-3. Per the germline V gene, CDR1 is SQVTM and CDR2 is ANQGSEA. The CDR3 consists of 14 residues. This CDR3 is CSVALQYGTDTQYF.

This clonotype registers medium-sized by frequency. The chain has TRBV6-5 and TRBJ2-5. This CDR3 is 13 amino acids long. CDR1 and CDR2 from the germline V gene are MNHEY and SVGAGI. CDR3 sequence: CASSYAGLETQYF.

According to its frequency, this clonotype is medium-sized. J is TRBJ2-1 and V is TRBV9; with no DNA, the TCRdb D assignment of TRBD2 cannot be verified. Germline CDR1 reads SGDLS; CDR2 reads YYNGEE. The CDR3 covers 16 residues. CDR3 in amino acids: CASSVGGEPAIYEQFF.

The rearrangement uses TRBV29-1 and TRBJ2-5; lacking DNA, the TRBD2 call made by TCRdb goes unchecked. The germline gives CDR1 SQVTM, CDR2 ANQGSEA. There are 13 residues in the CDR3. CDR3 region: CSARTSVGETQYF.

By frequency, this clonotype is medium-sized. The chain is built from TRBV4-3 and TRBJ1-5; as DNA is missing, the TRBD1 call by TCRdb cannot be tested. The CDR3 is 16 amino acids. Germline CDR1 reads LGHNA; CDR2 reads YSLEER. This CDR3 reads CASSQDSDDRGKPQHF.

CDR3: CASSTRRTSGTDNEQFF. The J gene is TRBJ2-1, the V gene TRBV19; checking the TCRdb D call of TRBD2 is not possible without DNA. The CDR3 sequence is 17 residues long. Germline V lookup: CDR1 LNHDA, CDR2 SQIVND (reference sequence). Full variable domain (missing parts from reference TRBV19 and TRBJ2-1): DGGITQSPKYLFRKEGQNVTLSCEQNLNHDAMYWYRQDPGQGLRLIYYSQIVNDFQKGDIAEGYSVSREKKESFPLTVTSAQKNPTAFYLCASSTRRTSGTDNEQFFGPGTRLTVL.

This clonotype registers medium-sized (0.01 to 0.1%) by frequency. This chain uses TRBV20-1 with TRBJ2-1; TCRdb designates TRBD2, a call that cannot be tested without DNA. The germline CDR1 and CDR2 sequences are DFQATT and SNEGSKA (reference sequence). CDR3 size: 17 residues. CDR3 protein: CSARDPGLAGRDNEQFF.

This clonotype is medium-sized by frequency. This chain joins TRBV9 and TRBJ2-1; the D gene TCRdb calls, TRBD2, cannot be checked with no DNA. Per germline, CDR1 SGDLS and CDR2 YYNGEE. The CDR3 totals 17 residues. This chain's CDR3 is CASSAPSGRAFDNEQFF.

This clonotype is identified as medium-sized from frequency. This chain connects TRBV2 to TRBJ2-1; TCRdb designates TRBD1, a call that cannot be tested without DNA. CDR1 is SNHLY, CDR2 FYNNEI, per germline. This CDR3 contains 14 residues. This chain's CDR3 is CASSTGQGYNEQFF.

This clonotype counts as large by frequency. The chain links TRBV7-9 to TRBJ1-4. The CDR3 runs to 14 residues. CDR1 and CDR2 from the germline V gene are SEHNR and FQNEAQ (reference sequence). The CDR3 loop is CASSPGLGDEKLFF.

This clonotype is classed as medium-sized by frequency. The gene calls are TRBV27 and TRBJ2-3; TCRdb picks TRBD1, but there is no DNA to check that call. This CDR3 contains 13 residues. CDR1 is MNHEY, CDR2 SMNVEV, per germline (reference sequence). CDR3 sequence: CASSFGGSDTQYF.

Its frequency marks this clonotype as medium-sized. This chain uses TRBV7-6 with TRBJ2-7; TCRdb outputs TRBD2, but without DNA this stays unchecked. The germline CDR1 and CDR2 sequences are SGHVS and FNYEAQ. CDR3 length: 15 amino acids. CDR3 in amino acids: CASSSRLARPYEQYF.

This clonotype counts as medium-sized by frequency. V is TRBV20-1 and J is TRBJ2-5; the D call from TCRdb, TRBD2, cannot be confirmed without DNA. The length of the CDR3 is 16 residues. The germline V gene has CDR1 DFQATT and CDR2 SNEGSKA (reference sequence). The CDR3 spells CSATDRLAGEEETQYF.

V usage is TRBV29-1 and J usage is TRBJ1-2; TCRdb reports TRBD1, a call that lacks DNA to check it against. Germline CDR1 reads SQVTM; CDR2 reads ANQGSEA. This CDR3 spans 14 amino acids. CDR3 amino acids: CSVPAQQGVYGYTF.

The genes are TRBV9 and TRBJ2-1; TCRdb's D gene call, TRBD1, goes unchecked for lack of DNA. This CDR3 has 15 residues. The germline CDR1 and CDR2 sequences are SGDLS and YYNGEE. The CDR3 sequence: CASSASGQISSEQFF.

This clonotype shows up as medium-sized by frequency. The J gene is TRBJ2-3, the V gene TRBV29-1; TCRdb gives TRBD2 as the D gene, but with no DNA this cannot be confirmed. The CDR3 is made up of 17 amino acids. Germline lookup yields CDR1 SQVTM and CDR2 ANQGSEA. CDR3 residues: CSVGAPLAGRSTDTQYF.

This clonotype is labeled medium-sized (0.01 to 0.1%) based on frequency. The gene calls are TRBV4-1 and TRBJ1-4. Germline V gives CDR1 MGHRA, CDR2 YSYEKL. This CDR3 contains 18 residues. CDR3: CASSQGGQEVATNEKLFF.

This clonotype is classed as medium-sized (0.01 to 0.1%) by frequency. The CDR3 region is CASSKGGSHEQYF. The chain employs TRBV12-3 or TRBV12-4 and TRBJ2-7; TCRdb reports TRBD1, a call that lacks DNA to check it against. CDR3 length: 13 residues.

The V call is TRBV23-1, the J call TRBJ2-3; as DNA is missing, the TRBD2 call by TCRdb cannot be tested. TRBV23-1 is an open reading frame, and its role is uncertain. There are 18 residues in the CDR3. The CDR3 loop reads CASSRGLAGVMGPDTQYF.

V is TRBV4-1 and J is TRBJ1-5; no DNA is available, so the TRBD1 call from TCRdb remains unchecked. CDR1 and CDR2 (germline): MGHRA, YSYEKL. The CDR3 runs 16 residues. CDR3 residues: CASSQTGDYSNQPQHF.

Its frequency marks this clonotype as medium-sized. V gene TRBV11-3 combines with J gene TRBJ1-1; TCRdb lists TRBD1, though no DNA is available to test this call. The germline CDR1 and CDR2 sequences are SGHNT and YENEEA. There are 16 residues in the CDR3. CDR3 loop: CASSPTGGRGVAEAFF.